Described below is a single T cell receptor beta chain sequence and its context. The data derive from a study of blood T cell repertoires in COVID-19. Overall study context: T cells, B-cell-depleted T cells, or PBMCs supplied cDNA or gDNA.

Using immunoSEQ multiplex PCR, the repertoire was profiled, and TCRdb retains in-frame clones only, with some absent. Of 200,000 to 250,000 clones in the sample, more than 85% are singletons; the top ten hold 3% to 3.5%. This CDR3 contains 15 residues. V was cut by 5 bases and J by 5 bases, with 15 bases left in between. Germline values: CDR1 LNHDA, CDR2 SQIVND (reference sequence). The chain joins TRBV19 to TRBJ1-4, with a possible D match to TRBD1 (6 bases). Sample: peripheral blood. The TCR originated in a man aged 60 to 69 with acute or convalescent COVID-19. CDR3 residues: CASSPRAGVNEKLFF. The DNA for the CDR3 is TGTGCCAGTAGTCCCCGGGCAGGGGTCAATGAAAAACTGTTTTTT.